This entry concerns a single T cell receptor beta chain. Its target antigen remains unknown. No base quality values were provided; no much bigger clone lies one nucleotide off. TCRbeta CDR3 regions were amplified from genomic DNA by means of the immunoSEQ Assay, a bias-controlled multiplex PCR. In the original analysis: Within the assay, amplification of reference gene primers was used to estimate how many nucleated cells each sample contained. Sequence reads were collapsed and filtered to measure the absolute abundance of every unique TCRbeta CDR3 rearrangement. For each sample, productive Simpson clonality was calculated as the square root of Simpson's diversity index over productive rearrangements. As stored in TCRdb, this immuneACCESS dataset retains in-frame rearrangements with V and J assigned. A fraction of the clones does not appear; measured against another copy, unresolved V genes explain less than half of the discrepancy, and the remainder lacks a known reason. The D gene and trimming were derived from the DNA, and the V and J assignments and clone size from that table. In this sample the table shows fewer than 300,000 clones, 82% of which occur a single time. The top ten constitute roughly 3.1% of the sample.

Collaborating institutions collected whole blood in K2EDTA tubes following their own protocols. Collaborator samples were shipped for TCRbeta analysis as frozen whole blood, isolated PBMCs, or DNA extracted from either sample type. The CDR3 contains 12 residues, cysteine and phenylalanine counted. Only the CDR3 portion is preserved as DNA: 36 bases, with reading frame beginning at the first base. The germline V gene supplies CDR1 SGHAT and CDR2 FQNNGV. V gives up 4 bases and J gives up 7 bases, and the segment between their germline ends measures 8 bases. The sample is drawn from a study of blood T cell repertoires in COVID-19 (dated by TCRdb to 2020 to 2021). Some background on the complete study: Samples from collaborators originated in the United States, Italy and Spain and spanned both the acute and convalescent phases of COVID-19. The dataset comprised deeply sampled blood TCRbeta repertoires from subjects exposed to, actively infected with, or recovered from COVID-19. The prospective study material was composed of cDNA or gDNA derived from T cells, B-cell-depleted T cells, or PBMCs. Samples were obtained from the ongoing ImmuneRACE study (first 160 participants) and from about 1,300 subjects provided by 6 global collaborators. Where HLA class I and class II types were available, the types were taken from metadata supplied by the sample provider, not from assay-based typing. Nearly every sample came with metadata listing a de-identified subject ID, COVID-19 status, age in years and sex. The repertoires were released in a freely available public database meant as a resource for research on the immune response to SARS-CoV-2.

Findings and caveats that apply to the study as a whole: The amount of clinical and demographic metadata varied by source and participant and was provided uncurated.

The sample consisted of peripheral blood. The origin of this receptor is a woman under 30 with acute or convalescent COVID-19. In this chain, TRBV11-2 is recombined with TRBJ1-3; the D gene assignment is ambiguous. The nucleotide sequence is TGTGCCAGCAGCTCTCCCCCCAACACCATATATTTT. Its protein is CASSSPPNTIYF.